Below, 15 T cell receptor beta chains from the same sample are listed, as sequenced in a study of T-cell memory formation after mild COVID-19. TCRdb analysed the 5' RACE reads with MiXCR anew, one entry per CDR3 protein. The sample includes about 120,000 distinct CDR3 sequences, 22% seen only once; the top ten take approximately 41%. Input material: PBMCs or a T cell subset sorted from them (not recorded which). The source of these receptors is a man between 18 and 35 years old who had mild COVID-19 (a few samples of this study predate the infection). Cell type and time point are not known.

This clonotype was counted ten times or more. This chain joins TRBV20-1 and TRBJ2-7; D not resolved. The CDR3 is 14 residues long. Trimming left V 0 bases short and J 2 bases short, with 11 bases between. Germline lookup yields CDR1 DFQATT and CDR2 SNEGSKA (reference sequence). Written as DNA, the CDR3 is TGCAGTGCTAGAGATCGGTCGAGCACCTACGAGCAGTACTTC. This encodes CSARDRSSTYEQYF.

This clonotype has only a few counts. V and J are TRBV4-2 and TRBJ2-7; D not certain. Per germline, CDR1 LGHNA and CDR2 YNFKEQ. The CDR3 spans 13 residues. V was trimmed by 0 bases and J by 2 bases, leaving 5 bases between them. CDR3 amino acids: CASSQDEAYEQYF. CDR3 sequence (DNA): TGTGCCAGCAGCCAAGATGAGGCCTACGAGCAGTACTTC.

This clonotype has just one count. The CDR3: CASSRGWGTDTQYF. Written as DNA, the CDR3 is TGTGCCAGCAGCCGCGGGTGGGGGACAGATACGCAGTATTTT. The rearrangement links TRBV6-5 to TRBJ2-3; D may match TRBD1 or TRBD2 (5 bases each). The CDR3 spans 14 residues. Trimming shortened V by 6 bases and J by 3 bases, and 13 bases separated the two germline ends. The V gene's germline CDR1 is MNHEY and CDR2 SVGAGI.

The sample holds a few counts of this clonotype. The CDR3 here is CASSALTGLTAGELFF. The CDR3 DNA follows: TGTGCCAGCAGCGCCCTGACAGGGTTAACAGCCGGGGAGCTGTTTTTT. V is TRBV9 and J is TRBJ2-2; 7 nucleotides align to TRBD1. CDR1 is SGDLS, CDR2 YYNGEE, per germline. Trimming at V came to 3 bases and at J to 6 bases, leaving 11 bases not matched to a gene. The CDR3 covers 16 residues.

The rearrangement uses TRBV29-1 and TRBJ1-1; D unresolved. CDR3 length: 12 residues. Germline V CDR1 and CDR2: SQVTM, ANQGSEA. The ends were cut back, 7 bases at V and 6 bases at J, with 15 bases in the middle. CDR3 sequence: CSASSLAPEAFF. DNA for the CDR3: TGCAGCGCGTCATCCCTTGCACCTGAAGCTTTCTTT.

This clonotype was counted ten times or more. V gene TRBV7-9 combines with J gene TRBJ2-7, with D unclear. Trimming cost V 6 bases and J 0 bases, with 9 bases left between them. Germline V lookup: CDR1 SEHNR, CDR2 FQNEAQ (reference sequence). CDR3 length equals 13 residues. The CDR3 DNA is TGTGCCAGCAGTAGAGACGGCTCCTACGAGCAGTACTTC. Translating gives CASSRDGSYEQYF.

This clonotype was seen just once. The chain has TRBV11-1 and TRBJ2-1; unclear D gene. The J call is doubtful: the DNA matches TRBJ2-7 better. Germline V gene sequence: CDR1 SGHAT, CDR2 FQDESV (reference sequence). The CDR3 has 15 amino acids. This CDR3 reads CASSLLQGFPYEQYF. DNA for the CDR3: TGTGCCAGCAGCTTGTTACAAGGGTTCCCCTACGAGCAGTACTTC.

This clonotype was detected only a few times. The CDR3 DNA reads as TGCGCCAGCAGCCAGGGGAGGGTCAAGTTCTTC. Its translation: CASSQGRVKFF. The V gene is TRBV4-1, the J gene TRBJ2-1, with 7 bases fitting TRBD2. CDR3 length: 11 residues. The trim removed 3 bases at V and 14 bases at J, leaving 4 bases unmatched. Germline-derived CDR1 and CDR2 are MGHRA and YSYEKL.

The V and J genes are TRBV4-2 and TRBJ1-1; perhaps TRBD1 as D (5 bases). This CDR3 has 14 residues. The germline gives CDR1 LGHNA, CDR2 YNFKEQ. V lost 0 bases to trimming and J lost 7 bases, with 12 bases between them. The CDR3, as DNA: TGTGCCAGCAGCCAAGAGGAAGGGGCCGGTGAAGCTTTCTTT. This codes for CASSQEEGAGEAFF.

CDR3 protein: CSATGKSDTGELFF. The CDR3 DNA sequence: TGCAGTGCTACCGGGAAATCGGACACCGGGGAGCTGTTTTTT. V is TRBV20-1 and J is TRBJ2-2; a possible D gene is TRBD2 (5 bases). V lost 4 bases and J lost 3, with 12 bases in between. CDR3 length: 14 amino acids. Germline CDR1 is DFQATT and CDR2 is SNEGSKA (reference sequence).

The chain employs TRBV27 and TRBJ2-1; TRBD2 matches at 10 bases. Unmatched junction bases numbered 2, after V lost 4 bases and J lost 2 bases. Germline values: CDR1 MNHEY, CDR2 SMNVEV (reference sequence). The CDR3 is 15 residues long. The CDR3 loop is CASSSTSGAYNEQFF. For the CDR3, the DNA is TGTGCCAGCAGTTCTACTAGCGGGGCCTACAATGAGCAGTTCTTC.

The rearrangement joins TRBV29-1 to TRBJ2-5; D perhaps matches TRBD1 (6 bases). Germline V gene sequence: CDR1 SQVTM, CDR2 ANQGSEA. The ends were cut back, 7 bases at V and 1 base at J, with 13 bases in the middle. The CDR3 length is 13 residues. The chain's CDR3 is CSAVGASQETQYF. DNA of the CDR3: TGCAGCGCAGTGGGGGCCAGCCAAGAGACCCAGTACTTC.

This clonotype appeared a few times. The chain links TRBV6-4 to TRBJ2-5, with D tentatively TRBD1 (6 bases). Per the germline V gene, CDR1 is MRHNA and CDR2 is SNTAGT. V lost 0 bases to trimming and J lost 5 bases, with 13 bases between them. The length of the CDR3 is 15 residues. CDR3 amino acids: CASSDSAGEGETQYF. CDR3 bases: TGTGCCAGCAGTGACTCCGCAGGGGAAGGGGAGACCCAGTACTTC.

V gene TRBV19 combines with J gene TRBJ2-1, with 9 bases lining up with TRBD1. Germline-derived CDR1 and CDR2 are LNHDA and SQIVND (reference sequence). This CDR3 is 17 amino acids long. J was trimmed by 6 bases and V by 2 bases; bases with no gene match: 11. CDR3 amino acids: CASSISSGTGSANEQFF. CDR3 bases: TGTGCCAGTAGTATATCCTCCGGGACAGGGAGTGCCAATGAGCAGTTCTTC.

The V call is TRBV25-1, the J call TRBJ2-3; 8 bases are a match to TRBD2. From germline, CDR1 is MGHDK and CDR2 SYGVNS. J lost 2 bases, V lost 4 bases, and 11 bases had no gene match. This CDR3 has 17 residues. The CDR3 loop reads CASSADGTRIFTDTQYF. The CDR3 DNA reads TGTGCCAGCAGTGCTGACGGGACTAGAATATTCACAGATACGCAGTATTTT.